The 14 T cell receptor beta chains reported below all come from one sample, sequenced in a study of cytomegalovirus exposure and HLA in healthy donors. 60 Vbeta and 13 Jbeta primers were used in PCR. Profiling relied on immunoSEQ multiplex PCR, and the TCRdb table lists in-frame clones only, not all of them. The table records 99,000 or so clones, 83% of them present only once. Material: PBMCs. These receptors all stem from a young man in good health and CMV-seronegative.

The chain joins TRBV7-2 to TRBJ2-1, with 9 bases lining up with TRBD2. CDR1 is SGHTA, CDR2 FQGNSA, per germline. This CDR3 contains 16 residues. The V and J ends lost 5 bases and 2 bases, in that order; junction bases with no gene match: 7. The CDR3, as DNA: TGTGCCAGCAGCACCAAAGCGGGAGGCCCCTACAATGAGCAGTTCTTC. Protein sequence: CASSTKAGGPYNEQFF.

The V and J genes are TRBV19 and TRBJ2-1; 8 bases are a match to TRBD2. J lost 4 bases, V lost 8 bases, and 4 bases had no gene match. This CDR3 comprises 13 residues. CDR1 is LNHDA, CDR2 SQIVND, per germline (reference sequence). The CDR3 DNA is TGTGCCAGTCGACGGGAGGGATACAATGAGCAGTTCTTC. Translated: CASRREGYNEQFF.

This chain links TRBV9 with TRBJ1-1; D is ambiguous. Germline-derived CDR1 and CDR2 are SGDLS and YYNGEE. Trimming removed 4 bases from V and 3 bases from J, with 16 bases in between. This CDR3 region has 15 residues. DNA for the CDR3: TGTGCCAGCAGCTCAACGGGGTTGTGGGACACTGAAGCTTTCTTT. This codes for CASSSTGLWDTEAFF.

The V gene is TRBV27, the J gene TRBJ2-7; possibly TRBD1 for D (6 bases). CDR1 MNHEY and CDR2 SMNVEV come from the germline V gene (reference sequence). V was cut by 5 bases and J by 4 bases, with 15 bases left in between. CDR3 size: 14 residues. This CDR3 is CASSEIGTTYEQYF. Written as DNA, the CDR3 is TGTGCCAGCAGTGAAATCGGGACAACTTACGAGCAGTACTTC.

In regard to this clone: One end of the junction fails to match germline, which may point to a read error. This rearrangement joins TRBV6-6 to TRBJ1-5, with D perhaps matching TRBD1 (5 bases). Per germline, CDR1 MNHNY and CDR2 SVGAGI (reference sequence). The CDR3 runs 14 residues. CDR3 in DNA: TGTGCTAGCAGCGACAGTTTTAGCAATCAGCCCCATCATTTT. Its protein is CASSDSFSNQPHHF.

The chain carries TRBV9 and TRBJ2-1, with 16 bases fitting TRBD2. This CDR3 has 19 residues. CDR1 is SGDLS, CDR2 YYNGEE, per germline. The trim removed 0 bases at V and 8 bases at J, leaving 11 bases unmatched. The CDR3 DNA is TGTGCCAGCAGCGTAGAGGCGGGACTAGCGGGAGGGCCTAGAGATGAGCAGTTCTTC. It translates to CASSVEAGLAGGPRDEQFF. The whole variable domain, filled in from reference TRBV9 and TRBJ2-1, reads DSGVTQTPKHLITATGQRVTLRCSPRSGDLSVYWYQQSLDQGLQFLIQYYNGEERAKGNILERFSAQQFPDLHSELNLSSLELGDSALYFCASSVEAGLAGGPRDEQFFGPGTRLTVL.

The chain employs TRBV28 and TRBJ2-7; TRBD1 agrees at 7 bases. The CDR3 spans 15 residues. Germline loops: CDR1 MDHEN, CDR2 SYDVKM. Trimming took 6 bases from V and 2 from J; bases not matched to a gene: 10. The CDR3, as DNA: TGTGCCAGCAGGGTAGGGGGCAAGTTGACCTACGAGCAGTACTTC. This translates into CASRVGGKLTYEQYF.

The rearrangement joins TRBV15 to TRBJ2-7; TRBD1 agrees at 9 bases. This CDR3 has 14 amino acids. Germline trimming cut 3 bases from V and 5 bases from J; bases unmatched to any gene: 5. The germline CDR1 and CDR2 sequences are LNHNV and YYDKDF (reference sequence). The CDR3 bases are TGTGCCACCAGCAGGGACAGGGGTTTGCACGAGCAGTACTTC. This sequence encodes CATSRDRGLHEQYF.

The chain recombines TRBV19 with TRBJ1-1; TRBD1 matches at 8 bases. CDR3 length: 15 amino acids. Germline CDR1 reads LNHDA; CDR2 reads SQIVND (reference sequence). Trimming removed 1 base from V and 4 bases from J; junction bases left unmatched: 5. CDR3 region: CASSIGPTGATEAFF. Written as DNA, the CDR3 is TGTGCCAGTAGTATAGGGCCGACAGGGGCCACTGAAGCTTTCTTT.

The chain couples TRBV5-6 to TRBJ1-2, with 7 bases aligning to TRBD1. The CDR3 runs to 13 residues. The J segment lost 8 bases and the V segment lost 0 bases, leaving 4 bases of the junction unmatched. Germline-derived CDR1 and CDR2 are SGHDT and YYEEEE. The CDR3 coding sequence is TGTGCCAGCAGCTTGGGACAGGGACACGGCTACACCTTC. The encoded protein is CASSLGQGHGYTF.

CDR3 nucleotide sequence: TGTGCCAGCAGTCCGGACAGGGGGTATAGCAATCAGCCCCAGCATTTT. Translated, it gives CASSPDRGYSNQPQHF. The gene calls are TRBV2 and TRBJ1-5; 10 nucleotides align to TRBD1. Per germline, CDR1 SNHLY and CDR2 FYNNEI. The CDR3 sequence is 16 residues long. V was clipped by 5 bases and J by 0 bases; unmatched bases: 4.

The chain has TRBV4-2 and TRBJ1-2, with a weak D call TRBD1 (6 bases). The ends were cut back, 4 bases at V and 5 bases at J, with 17 bases in the middle. CDR1 is LGHNA and CDR2 is YNFKEQ in the germline V gene. CDR3 length: 15 amino acids. The CDR3 spells CASSRPERGWYGYTF. CDR3 bases: TGTGCCAGCAGCCGACCCGAGAGGGGGTGGTATGGCTACACCTTC.

The rearrangement joins TRBV11-2 to TRBJ2-4; TRBD2 aligns across 13 bases. The V gene's germline CDR1 is SGHAT and CDR2 FQNNGV. The CDR3 spans 19 residues. Trimming removed 5 bases from V and 2 bases from J; junction bases left unmatched: 12. The CDR3 bases are TGTGCCAGCAGCCCCCGGACTAGCGGGAGACATAAGACCAAAAACATTCAGTACTTC. Encoded protein: CASSPRTSGRHKTKNIQYF. Looking up the rest from reference TRBV11-2 and TRBJ2-4 gives the full variable domain: EAGVAQSPRYKIIEKRQSVAFWCNPISGHATLYWYQQILGQGPKLLIQFQNNGVVDDSQLPKDRFSAERLKGVDSTLKIQPAKLEDSAVYLCASSPRTSGRHKTKNIQYFGAGTRLSVL.

The chain joins TRBV29-1 to TRBJ2-1; 9 bases are shared with TRBD2. Trimming took 7 bases from V and 6 from J; bases not matched to a gene: 7. The germline gives CDR1 SQVTM, CDR2 ANQGSEA. The CDR3 runs to 13 residues. CDR3 DNA sequence: TGCAGCGCTGGGGGGACTAGCACCAATGAGCAGTTCTTC. This codes for CSAGGTSTNEQFF.